A single sample is the source of the 24 T cell receptor beta chains below, sequenced in a study of blood T cell repertoires in COVID-19. Sequenced by immunoSEQ multiplex PCR; TCRdb stores in-frame clones only, minus some. The sample yields about 210,000 clones, around 81% seen once. Sequenced input: peripheral blood. The receptor source for this set is a woman in her sixties or seventies with acute or convalescent COVID-19.

The chain uses TRBV11-2 and TRBJ2-1; possible D gene TRBD2, 6 bases. The CDR3 is made up of 12 amino acids. Germline loops: CDR1 SGHAT, CDR2 FQNNGV. Trimming cost V 5 bases and J 10 bases, with 12 bases left between them. CDR3: CASSIRGYEQFF. DNA for the CDR3: TGTGCCAGCAGCATCCGGGGGTACGAGCAGTTCTTC.

This clone was picked up a small number of times. The chain recombines TRBV6-5 with TRBJ1-5; no clear D gene. V dropped 7 bases and J dropped 9 bases, with 16 bases sitting between them. The CDR3 extends over 13 amino acids. Per the germline V gene, CDR1 is MNHEY and CDR2 is SVGAGI. CDR3 DNA: TGTGCCAGCACTGGTTGGGCAGAGGGGCCCCAGCATTTT. It codes for CASTGWAEGPQHF.

The V and J genes are TRBV20-1 and TRBJ2-2; 9 bases match TRBD1. CDR1 is DFQATT, CDR2 SNEGSKA, per germline (reference sequence). The CDR3 contains 16 residues. J lost 2 bases, V lost 3 bases, and 7 bases had no gene match. The CDR3 loop reads CSASLGTGLNTGELFF. DNA for the CDR3: TGCAGTGCTAGTTTAGGGACAGGGCTTAACACCGGGGAGCTGTTTTTT.

The chain employs TRBV3-1 (or the pseudogene TRBV3-2) and TRBJ1-1; D unclear. The CDR3 sequence is 12 residues long. V was clipped by 8 bases and J by 5 bases, with 12 bases between them. Germline V CDR1 and CDR2: LGHDT, YNNKEL (reference sequence). The CDR3 region is CASGTAGTEAFF. The CDR3 DNA reads TGTGCCAGCGGAACTGCGGGGACTGAAGCTTTCTTT.

The CDR3 spells CASSQVLALDTQYF. The CDR3 nucleotides read TGCGCCAGCAGCCAAGTACTAGCGTTGGATACGCAGTATTTT. This chain joins TRBV4-1 and TRBJ2-3; 7 bases fit TRBD2. From germline, CDR1 is MGHRA and CDR2 YSYEKL. V lost 1 base and J lost 6; bases outside the gene matches: 4. The length of the CDR3 is 14 residues.

This rearrangement joins TRBV14 to TRBJ1-2, with D perhaps TRBD1 (5 bases). V shed 1 base and J shed 7 bases, with 16 bases lying between them. The CDR3 is 15 residues long. Germline V CDR1 and CDR2: SGHDN, FVKESK. CDR3 nucleotide sequence: TGTGCCAGCAGCCAAGTGGTAGGGGAGGGAAGTGGCTACACCTTC. It codes for CASSQVVGEGSGYTF.

V gene TRBV19 combines with J gene TRBJ2-5, with D perhaps matching TRBD2 (5 bases). From germline, CDR1 is LNHDA and CDR2 SQIVND (reference sequence). V was pared by 3 bases and J by 5 bases, with 13 bases between. This CDR3 is 14 amino acids long. CDR3 sequence: CASSIGGLRETQYF. The CDR3 DNA reads as TGTGCCAGTAGTATTGGTGGACTTCGGGAGACCCAGTACTTC. Complete variable domain (other parts from reference TRBV19 and TRBJ2-5): DGGITQSPKYLFRKEGQNVTLSCEQNLNHDAMYWYRQDPGQGLRLIYYSQIVNDFQKGDIAEGYSVSREKKESFPLTVTSAQKNPTAFYLCASSIGGLRETQYFGPGTRLLVL.

J is TRBJ2-3 and V is TRBV7-9, with D possibly TRBD2 on 7 matching bases. The CDR3 covers 15 residues. The germline V and J ends were trimmed by 4 bases and 6 bases, with 17 bases remaining between them. Germline assignment: CDR1 SEHNR and CDR2 FQNEAQ (reference sequence). The CDR3 here is CASSWGGQPGDTQYF. Here the CDR3 DNA reads TGTGCCAGCAGCTGGGGGGGGCAGCCCGGCGATACGCAGTATTTT.

This clone appeared a few times. The chain recombines TRBV10-2 with TRBJ2-7; 8 bases map to TRBD2. There are 16 residues in the CDR3. V lost 6 bases and J lost 3; bases outside the gene matches: 13. The germline gives CDR1 WSHSY, CDR2 SAAADI. DNA of the CDR3: TGCGCCAGCAGCCTCCGGGGGGCGGGGGGTTTCTACGAGCAGTACTTC. This codes for CASSLRGAGGFYEQYF.

The rearrangement joins TRBV24-1 to TRBJ1-5, with TRBD1 matching 8 bases. CDR1 is KGHDR, CDR2 SFDVKD, per germline. J lost 7 bases, V lost 7 bases, and 5 bases had no gene match. The CDR3 runs to 13 residues. The CDR3 DNA is TGTGCCACCAGCTCAGGGGGCGGGCAGCCCCAGCATTTT. Its translation is CATSSGGGQPQHF.

The V and J genes are TRBV5-4 and TRBJ1-6; the D gene is possibly TRBD1 (5 bases). CDR1 and CDR2 from the germline V gene are SGHNT and YYREEE (reference sequence). The germline V and J ends were trimmed by 4 bases and 5 bases, with 16 bases remaining between them. This CDR3 has 16 residues. The CDR3 sequence: CASSPGRGRHNSPLHF. The CDR3, as DNA: TGTGCCAGCAGCCCCGGGAGGGGCAGGCATAATTCACCCCTCCACTTT. The whole variable domain, remainder taken from reference TRBV5-4 and TRBJ1-6, is ETGVTQSPTHLIKTRGQQVTLRCSSQSGHNTVSWYQQALGQGPQFIFQYYREEENGRGNFPPRFSGLQFPNYSSELNVNALELDDSALYLCASSPGRGRHNSPLHFGNGTRLTVT.

This clone was found a few times. The chain has TRBV24-1 and TRBJ2-1, with D uncertain. Trimming left V 12 bases short and J 6 bases short, with 17 bases between. Germline V gene lookup returns CDR1 KGHDR and CDR2 SFDVKD. This CDR3 has 13 residues. The CDR3 DNA follows: TGTGCCGCACAGTCCGACGGCCTCAATGAGCAGTTCTTC. This encodes CAAQSDGLNEQFF.

The chain joins TRBV6-5 to TRBJ2-7; 8 nucleotides agree with TRBD1. J lost 1 base, V lost 8 bases, and 7 bases had no gene match. The CDR3 length is 14 residues. CDR1 and CDR2 (germline): MNHEY, SVGAGI. The CDR3 DNA sequence: TGTGCCAGCTCTCCGGGACAGGTTTCCTACGAGCAGTACTTC. Its protein is CASSPGQVSYEQYF.

This clone has a single count. V is TRBV7-2 and J is TRBJ2-7; TRBD1 might be the D (7 bases). With 1 base removed from V and 5 bases from J, the gap between germline ends came to 18 bases. The CDR3 length is 16 residues. The germline V gene encodes CDR1 SGHTA and CDR2 FQGNSA. Here the CDR3 DNA reads TGTGCCAGCAGCTTAGAGAGACAGGGCCGGGGGAACGAGCAGTACTTC. Amino acid sequence: CASSLERQGRGNEQYF.

This sequence joins TRBV7-9 and TRBJ1-1; D remains ambiguous. Per germline, CDR1 SEHNR and CDR2 FQNEAQ (reference sequence). The V end lost 3 bases, the J end lost 1 base, and 6 bases lay between the germline ends. This CDR3 spans 13 amino acids. The CDR3 sequence is CASSFEGNTEAFF. CDR3 bases: TGTGCCAGCAGCTTTGAGGGGAACACTGAAGCTTTCTTT.

The chain couples TRBV7-2 to TRBJ2-5, with D possibly matching TRBD1 (6 bases). The CDR3 totals 16 residues. The V end was cut by 4 bases, the J end by 1 base, with 16 bases between. Per germline, CDR1 SGHTA and CDR2 FQGNSA. The chain's CDR3 is CASSSNTGMAQETQYF. DNA of the CDR3: TGTGCCAGCAGCTCGAATACAGGGATGGCCCAAGAGACCCAGTACTTC.

This clone came up once. The rearrangement links TRBV3-1 (or the pseudogene TRBV3-2) to TRBJ1-6, with D possibly TRBD1 on 6 matching bases. Germline V lookup: CDR1 LGHDT, CDR2 YNNKEL (reference sequence). The CDR3 contains 16 residues. Trimming left V 5 bases short and J 4 bases short, with 15 bases between. For the CDR3, the DNA is TGTGCCAGCAGCTTTTCCCGGACAGTATATAATTCACCCCTCCACTTT. As protein: CASSFSRTVYNSPLHF.

J is TRBJ2-7 and V is TRBV24-1; no reliable D call. CDR3 length: 14 residues. Germline V gene lookup returns CDR1 KGHDR and CDR2 SFDVKD. V lost 8 bases and J lost 2, with 15 bases in between. The CDR3 region has the DNA TGTGCCACCATGAATACTACTTTTACCTACGAGCAGTACTTC. Its protein is CATMNTTFTYEQYF.

The chain has TRBV24-1 and TRBJ2-3; D is undetermined. In germline, CDR1 is KGHDR, CDR2 SFDVKD. The CDR3 length is 15 residues. Trimming shortened V by 4 bases and J by 5 bases, and 15 bases separated the two germline ends. CDR3 loop: CATSDSAKGKDTQYF. CDR3 coding DNA: TGTGCCACCAGTGACAGCGCCAAAGGCAAAGATACGCAGTATTTT.

The chain recombines TRBV7-8 with TRBJ2-5; 8 bases map to TRBD1. The V gene end was trimmed by 4 bases and the J gene end by 1 base; junction bases not matched to a gene: 8. The germline V gene has CDR1 SGHVS and CDR2 FQNEAQ. The CDR3 spans 16 residues. DNA of the CDR3: TGTGCCAGCAGCTCTGGACAGGGAATAGGCCAAGAGACCCAGTACTTC. It specifies CASSSGQGIGQETQYF.

This chain uses TRBV23-1 with TRBJ2-4; tentative D call: TRBD1 (9 bases). TRBV23-1 is treated as an ORF (open reading frame) with a function not yet certain. The CDR3 is made up of 19 amino acids. V gave up 4 bases and J gave up 4 bases, with 26 bases separating them. CDR3 bases: TGCGCCAGCAGTCGGGACAGGGACTCTCTCGGGGGGGCAAAAAACATTCAGTACTTC. Translated: CASSRDRDSLGGAKNIQYF.

This clone was counted a few times. The gene calls are TRBV9 and TRBJ1-1; D is ambiguous. CDR1 and CDR2 from the germline V gene are SGDLS and YYNGEE. This CDR3 is built from 15 residues. Trimming cost V 2 bases and J 1 base, with 12 bases left between them. CDR3: CASSVGDLQNTEAFF. CDR3 sequence (DNA): TGTGCCAGCAGCGTGGGAGACCTCCAGAACACTGAAGCTTTCTTT.

V and J are TRBV3-1 (or the pseudogene TRBV3-2) and TRBJ1-6; TRBD1 matches at 8 bases. Germline CDR1 and CDR2: LGHDT and YNNKEL (reference sequence). The CDR3 consists of 15 residues. With 2 bases clipped from V and 10 bases from J, the junction kept 7 bases outside the gene matches. This CDR3 reads CASSQLGQVGSPLHF. DNA of the CDR3: TGTGCCAGCAGCCAACTGGGACAGGTGGGATCACCCCTCCACTTT.

The V and J genes are TRBV9 and TRBJ2-7, with 12 positions matching TRBD2. Germline CDR1 is SGDLS and CDR2 is YYNGEE. J was trimmed by 5 bases and V by 2 bases; bases with no gene match: 5. The CDR3 sequence is 15 residues long. The CDR3 here is CASSVSSGGANEQYF. The CDR3 region has the DNA TGTGCCAGCAGCGTTTCTAGCGGGGGGGCGAACGAGCAGTACTTC.